This T cell receptor (beta chain) derives from a study of blood T cell repertoires in COVID-19. The CDR3 sequence is 13 residues long. Trimming stripped 5 bases from V and 4 bases from J, with 11 bases between. The germline CDR1 and CDR2 sequences are SGHDN and FVKESK. In the original processing: Estimation of nucleated cell counts was performed using reference gene primer amplification. The method was immunoSEQ multiplex PCR; TCRdb's version includes in-frame clones alone and lacks a portion of them. V and J calls and clone size are copied from that table; D and trimming were computed from the DNA. The sample carries some 250,000 clones, around 88% recorded once.

The sample taken for sequencing was peripheral blood. This chain joins TRBV14 and TRBJ1-2; tentative D call: TRBD1 (6 bases). The source of this sequence is a man aged 80 or over with acute or convalescent COVID-19. As DNA, the CDR3 is TGTGCCAGCAGCTCCCAGGGGTTCTATGGCTACACCTTC. The encoded protein is CASSSQGFYGYTF.